Listed below are T cell receptor beta chains from one sample, sequenced in a study of post-analysis software for immune sequencing data. Via MiXCR, TCRdb re-called the PCR reads, giving one row per CDR3 protein. This sample has more than 500,000 distinct CDR3 sequences, with 34% found just once. Sequences were obtained from blood. The source of these receptors is a girl aged 2-17 years with multiple sclerosis. CDR3s include the opening cysteine and the closing phenylalanine or tryptophan. The D gene is left open where the match is weak. Not all rows give a size; the values are once, few, many and, for expanded clones, a class.

j_call v_call d_call clone_size cdr3_nt cdr3_aa
TRBJ1-2 TRBV11-2 - - TGTGCCAGCAGCCAGCGGTGGCAGGGCAACTATGGCTACACCTTC CASSQRWQGNYGYTF
TRBJ2-3 TRBV4-1 TRBD2 - TGCGCCAGCAGCCAGGAGACTAGCGGGGGCACAGATACGCAGTATTTT CASSQETSGGTDTQYF
TRBJ1-4 TRBV20-1 - few TGCAGTGCTGAACAGGGATTTGATGAAAAACTGTTTTTT CSAEQGFDEKLFF
TRBJ2-1 TRBV7-7 - - TGTGCTAGCAGCCCTAGTAAGACAGGACTGAGCTCCTACAATGAGCAGTTCTTC CASSPSKTGLSSYNEQFF
TRBJ2-5 TRBV20-1 - - TGCAGTGCTAGGCATCTAGCCCAAGAAGAGACCCAGTACTTC CSARHLAQEETQYF
TRBJ1-5 TRBV12-3/TRBV12-4 TRBD1 - TGCACGAGGGGAGACAGGGGGTTCAATCAGCCCCAGCATTTT CTRGDRGFNQPQHF
TRBJ1-2 TRBV15 - - TGTGCCACCAGGTCACCGGGAATCTATGGCTACACCTTC CATRSPGIYGYTF
TRBJ2-3 TRBV20-1 TRBD2 - TGCAGTGCTCCTTCTAGCGGGGGGGTCACAGATACGCAGTATTTT CSAPSSGGVTDTQYF
TRBJ2-5 TRBV13 - few TGTGCCAGCAGCTTAGGCCGTGGAGAGGAAGAGACCCAGTACTTC CASSLGRGEEETQYF
TRBJ2-1 TRBV4-2 TRBD2 - TGTGCCAGCAGCCAGACGGCCGGGACTAGCGGCTTCAATGAGCAGTTCTTC CASSQTAGTSGFNEQFF
TRBJ2-1 TRBV12-5 - - TGTGCTAGTGGTTTGGGAAGGGGACGAGAGCAGTTCTTC CASGLGRGREQFF
TRBJ2-3 TRBV19 TRBD1 - TGTGCCAGTAGTACAACCGGGACAGGGACAGATAGGCAGTATTTT CASSTTGTGTDRQYF
TRBJ2-3 TRBV20-1 - few TGCAGTGCTAGAGATCCCTGGGGGGGGCATTACACAGATACGCAGTATTTT CSARDPWGGHYTDTQYF
TRBJ2-5 TRBV5-1 TRBD2 - TGCGCCAGCAGCTCCGGGGGGGCCGGTGAGACCCAGTACTTC CASSSGGAGETQYF
TRBJ1-2 TRBV25-1 - - TGTGCCAGCAGTGATATCGGCAACTATGGCTACACCTTC CASSDIGNYGYTF
TRBJ1-2 TRBV5-1 TRBD1 once TGCGCCAGCAGCGGGAGAGGACAGGGGTATGGCTACACCTTC CASSGRGQGYGYTF
TRBJ1-2 TRBV6-1 - - TGTGCCAGCAGTAGGACCGAGAAATTCTATGGCTACACCTTC CASSRTEKFYGYTF
TRBJ2-1 TRBV3-1 - - TGTGCCAGCAGCCAAGTAGGTCTTTTCAATGAGCAGTTCTTC CASSQVGLFNEQFF
TRBJ2-5 TRBV20-1 - - TGCAGTGCTAGAGATCAAAACCAGGAGACCCAGTACTTC CSARDQNQETQYF
TRBJ1-1 TRBV27 TRBD1 - TGTGCCAGCACCCTTACATGGGACAGGGTAAGGAGGACTGAAGCTTTCTTT CASTLTWDRVRRTEAFF
TRBJ2-7 TRBV20-1 - - TGCAGTGCTTCGAGAGGTTCCTACGAGCAGTACTTC CSASRGSYEQYF
TRBJ1-4 TRBV10-3 - - TGTGCCATCAGATCAGTACAGGGTAGTAAACTGTTTTTT CAIRSVQGSKLFF
TRBJ2-1 TRBV6-5 TRBD1 few TGTGCCAGCAGAGCTGACAGGGGCCGCAATGAGCAGTTCTTC CASRADRGRNEQFF
TRBJ1-1 TRBV9 - once TGTGCCAACAGCGTAGTGGTGAACACTGAAGCTTTCTTT CANSVVVNTEAFF
TRBJ1-1 TRBV11-2 - - TGTGCCAGCAGCCGGCTTTTGGGCGAGAACACTGAAGCTTTCTTT CASSRLLGENTEAFF
TRBJ2-3 TRBV3-1 - - TGTGCCAGCAAGGGGAGTGGGACAGATACGCAGTATTTT CASKGSGTDTQYF
TRBJ2-3 TRBV20-1 - - TGCAGTACTAGATCCGGCGATGGTTTGACTAGCACAGATACGCAGTATTTT CSTRSGDGLTSTDTQYF
TRBJ1-5 TRBV12-3/TRBV12-4 - - TGTGCCAGCAGTTTAGCGCTAAAAGAGGCAAGCAATCAGCCCCAGCATTTT CASSLALKEASNQPQHF
TRBJ2-5 TRBV7-9 - - TGTGCCAGCAGCTTATCAGGGGGGGGCGGTCCAGAGACCCAGTACTTC CASSLSGGGGPETQYF
TRBJ2-7 TRBV20-1 - - TGCAGTGCTAGAGAACAACAGACTCTGTACGAGCAGTACTTC CSAREQQTLYEQYF
TRBJ2-3 TRBV29-1 - few TGCAGCGTCCGCTCGACTAGCACAGATACGCAGTATTTT CSVRSTSTDTQYF
TRBJ1-1 TRBV6-5 - - TGTGCCAGCAGTTACGGGGTAAGGGGCACTGAAGCTTTCTTT CASSYGVRGTEAFF
TRBJ1-1 TRBV12-3/TRBV12-4 - - TGTGCCAGCAGTCTTACGGGGCCCACTGAAGCTTTCTTT CASSLTGPTEAFF
TRBJ2-7 TRBV27 TRBD1 - TGTGCCAGCGGCCGGGGACAGGGGATGACCTACGAGCAGTACTTC CASGRGQGMTYEQYF
TRBJ2-7 TRBV5-1 - few TGCGCCAGCAGTCCCCGGGACTCTGGGAGGTACGAGCAGTACTTC CASSPRDSGRYEQYF
TRBJ2-6 TRBV5-1 - few TGCGCCAGCAGCGTGGGAAAAGATGACTCTGGGGCCAACGTCCTGACTTTC CASSVGKDDSGANVLTF
TRBJ2-3 TRBV12-3/TRBV12-4 - - TGTGCCAGCAGTTTAAGAGGCGGGGAGAGCGATACGCAGTATTTT CASSLRGGESDTQYF